These 26 T cell receptor beta chains were all obtained from the same sample, sequenced in a study of blood T cell repertoires in COVID-19. The data were produced by immunoSEQ multiplex PCR, yet TCRdb's version contains in-frame clones alone and is incomplete. The sample records roughly 190,000 clones, more than 75% being singletons. Sequencing was performed on peripheral blood. Receptors originate from a human donor in a cohort sampled during active COVID-19.

The chain employs TRBV7-9 and TRBJ1-1, with a tentative D call TRBD1 (6 bases). There are 16 residues in the CDR3. Per germline, CDR1 SEHNR and CDR2 FQNEAQ (reference sequence). V lost 5 bases, J lost 1 base, and 17 bases lay in between. CDR3 residues: CASSDPPGTTNTEAFF. The CDR3 DNA reads TGTGCCAGCAGCGATCCTCCCGGGACAACGAACACTGAAGCTTTCTTT.

V usage is TRBV18 and J usage is TRBJ1-2; D unresolved. Germline CDR1 reads KGHSH; CDR2 reads LQKENI. The CDR3 is 13 residues long. Deletions cut 2 bases from V and 6 bases from J, with 10 bases between. The chain's CDR3 is CASSPEGWDGYTF. The CDR3 DNA follows: TGTGCCAGCTCACCAGAGGGCTGGGATGGCTACACCTTC.

The chain combines TRBV5-4 with TRBJ2-3, with TRBD2 identical over 11 bases. Germline CDR1 SGHNT, CDR2 YYREEE (reference sequence). CDR3 length: 17 residues. Losses at the gene ends were 4 bases for V and 3 bases for J; bases not matched to a gene: 10. The CDR3 DNA sequence: TGTGCCAGCAGCGGAATAGCGGGGGGGCTTGGAACAGATACGCAGTATTTT. Protein sequence: CASSGIAGGLGTDTQYF.

The genes are TRBV27 and TRBJ2-2, with a possible D match to TRBD2 (7 bases). Looked up from germline, CDR1 is MNHEY and CDR2 is SMNVEV (reference sequence). The V end was cut by 1 base, the J end by 2 bases, with 11 bases between. The CDR3 is 16 amino acids. The CDR3 reads CASSLWGGLNTGELFF. CDR3 bases: TGTGCCAGCAGTTTATGGGGGGGGCTAAACACCGGGGAGCTGTTTTTT.

CDR3 sequence (DNA): TGCGCCAGCAGCCTTCGACTAGCGGGAGGGCCTAGCACAGATACGCAGTATTTT. This gives the protein CASSLRLAGGPSTDTQYF. The J gene is TRBJ2-3, the V gene TRBV4-3; 14 positions match TRBD2. V lost 4 bases to trimming and J lost 0 bases; unmatched junction nucleotides: 6. Germline V CDR1 and CDR2: LGHNA, YSLEER. The CDR3 runs 18 residues.

This clone appeared a few times. This sequence joins TRBV29-1 and TRBJ2-7, with D possibly TRBD2 on 6 matching bases. The CDR3 runs 15 residues. With 5 bases removed from V and 5 bases from J, the gap between germline ends came to 22 bases. CDR1 is SQVTM and CDR2 is ANQGSEA in the germline V gene. This CDR3 reads CSVMPRDSHPHEQYF. The CDR3 region has the DNA TGCAGCGTTATGCCACGGGACTCCCACCCTCACGAGCAGTACTTC.

The V and J genes are TRBV29-1 and TRBJ2-1, with 10 nucleotides matching TRBD1. The V segment lost 7 bases and the J segment 7 bases; nucleotides outside the gene matches: 7. Germline CDR1 is SQVTM and CDR2 is ANQGSEA. CDR3 length: 13 residues. CDR3 region: CSGTGTGVNEQFF. The CDR3 DNA is TGCAGCGGGACAGGGACAGGGGTAAATGAGCAGTTCTTC.

The gene calls are TRBV6-5 and TRBJ1-1, with 7 bases fitting TRBD1. The CDR3 runs 14 residues. V lost 10 bases, J lost 0 bases, and 8 bases stayed unmatched. Germline V gives CDR1 MNHEY, CDR2 SVGAGI. The CDR3 DNA reads TGTGCCACAGAATCGGGGACAGTGAACACTGAAGCTTTCTTT. Translation: CATESGTVNTEAFF.

This chain joins TRBV6-2 or TRBV6-3 and TRBJ1-5; 8 bases match TRBD1. V lost 6 bases, J lost 2 bases, and 9 bases stayed unmatched. This CDR3 comprises 16 residues. Germline V gene lookup returns CDR1 MNHEY and CDR2 SVGEGT. The CDR3 coding sequence is TGTGCCAGCAGCCCAACGACAGGGGTCGGCAATCAGCCCCAGCATTTT. This sequence encodes CASSPTTGVGNQPQHF.

The V and J genes are TRBV2 and TRBJ2-3, with 9 bases matching TRBD2. CDR1 SNHLY and CDR2 FYNNEI come from the germline V gene. V lost 3 bases, J lost 6 bases, and 4 bases stayed unmatched. The CDR3 has 14 residues. In DNA form, the CDR3 reads TGTGCCAGCAGTGACCGGCGGGGGGGGGATACGCAGTATTTT. Its protein product is CASSDRRGGDTQYF.

The chain links TRBV2 to TRBJ1-4; possible D gene TRBD1, 6 bases. CDR3 length: 13 amino acids. CDR1 and CDR2 from the germline V gene are SNHLY and FYNNEI. V was trimmed by 7 bases and J by 2 bases, leaving 8 bases between them. The CDR3: CASTGDTNEKLFF. The CDR3 nucleotides are TGTGCCAGCACAGGGGACACTAATGAAAAACTGTTTTTT.

This clone was found once. V usage is TRBV6-4 and J usage is TRBJ1-1; D not resolved. There are 13 residues in the CDR3. V was clipped by 3 bases and J by 1 base, with 6 bases between them. The germline V gene encodes CDR1 MRHNA and CDR2 SNTAGT. The CDR3 spells CASSETANTEAFF. As DNA, the CDR3 is TGTGCCAGCAGTGAAACAGCGAACACTGAAGCTTTCTTT.

The chain links TRBV5-1 to TRBJ2-3; possible D gene TRBD1, 5 bases. Germline V gene sequence: CDR1 SGHRS, CDR2 YFSETQ. V was cut by 4 bases and J by 4 bases, with 10 bases left in between. The CDR3 contains 13 residues. CDR3 coding DNA: TGCGCCAGCAGCGGCAGGGTTTCAGATACGCAGTATTTT. It yields the protein CASSGRVSDTQYF.

V is TRBV18 and J is TRBJ1-2, with 8 bases aligning to TRBD1. The CDR3 sequence is 13 residues long. Germline assignment: CDR1 KGHSH and CDR2 LQKENI. The V and J ends lost 5 bases and 3 bases, in that order; junction bases with no gene match: 2. The CDR3 loop is CASSSGQDYGYTF. Written as DNA, the CDR3 is TGTGCCAGCTCATCGGGACAGGACTATGGCTACACCTTC.

This rearrangement joins TRBV11-2 to TRBJ2-5; perhaps TRBD1 as D (5 bases). The CDR3 covers 16 residues. Per the germline V gene, CDR1 is SGHAT and CDR2 is FQNNGV. Trimming took 3 bases from V and 1 from J, leaving 15 bases between them. The CDR3 DNA reads TGTGCCAGCAGCTTCCTTAGGGGTATGGGCCAAGAGACCCAGTACTTC. Translated, it gives CASSFLRGMGQETQYF.

The V and J genes are TRBV5-8 and TRBJ1-5, with TRBD1 matching over 9 bases. The J segment lost 7 bases and the V segment lost 5 bases, leaving 10 bases of the junction unmatched. Germline V gene lookup returns CDR1 SGHTS and CDR2 YDEGEE. This CDR3 comprises 15 residues. The CDR3 DNA reads as TGTGCCAGCAGAGCCCGGGACAGGGTTATCCAGCCCCAGCATTTT. Amino acid sequence: CASRARDRVIQPQHF.

The V gene is TRBV9, the J gene TRBJ1-2; possibly TRBD1 for D (6 bases). The ends were cut back, 4 bases at V and 1 base at J, with 14 bases in the middle. Germline V gives CDR1 SGDLS, CDR2 YYNGEE. The CDR3 is made up of 15 amino acids. The CDR3 reads CASSLQGVGNYGYTF. The CDR3 DNA is TGTGCCAGCAGCCTACAGGGAGTAGGTAACTATGGCTACACCTTC.

The rearrangement uses TRBV19 and TRBJ1-5; tentative D call: TRBD1 (5 bases). V lost 5 bases and J 6 bases, leaving 14 bases between the germline ends. Germline V lookup: CDR1 LNHDA, CDR2 SQIVND (reference sequence). The CDR3 spans 14 residues. The CDR3 sequence: CASSGGSGGQPQHF. In DNA form, the CDR3 reads TGTGCCAGTAGTGGGGGGTCGGGGGGTCAGCCCCAGCATTTT.

The chain is built from TRBV11-2 and TRBJ2-3; 7 positions match TRBD2. Germline V gene sequence: CDR1 SGHAT, CDR2 FQNNGV. CDR3 length equals 19 residues. Losses at the gene ends were 5 bases for V and 2 bases for J; bases not matched to a gene: 19. Here the CDR3 reads CASSPTRLPKRGLTDTQYF. CDR3 DNA: TGTGCCAGCAGCCCGACCAGGCTTCCGAAGCGGGGACTCACAGATACGCAGTATTTT.

This chain uses TRBV7-9 with TRBJ2-5; 13 bases are a match to TRBD2. V lost 1 base, J lost 4 bases, and 3 bases stayed unmatched. This CDR3 region has 16 residues. The germline V gene encodes CDR1 SEHNR and CDR2 FQNEAQ (reference sequence). CDR3 nucleotide sequence: TGTGCCAGCAGCTTAGAGACTAGCGGGAGGAGAGAGACCCAGTACTTC. It encodes CASSLETSGRRETQYF.

The chain couples TRBV11-2 to TRBJ2-3; tentative D call: TRBD2 (6 bases). Germline values: CDR1 SGHAT, CDR2 FQNNGV. Trimming shortened V by 2 bases and J by 7 bases, and 10 bases separated the two germline ends. This CDR3 is 13 amino acids long. CDR3 nucleotides: TGTGCCAGCAGCTTAATGGGACTCCATACGCAGTATTTT. Protein product: CASSLMGLHTQYF.

The chain links TRBV11-2 to TRBJ1-5; the match to TRBD1 covers 10 bases. The junction had 9 bases not matched to a gene; V was cut back by 4 bases and J by 3 bases. Germline V gene sequence: CDR1 SGHAT, CDR2 FQNNGV. The CDR3 runs 17 residues. Here the CDR3 DNA reads TGTGCCAGCAGCTCATACCCGGGGACAGGGGACAATCAGCCCCAGCATTTT. It translates to CASSSYPGTGDNQPQHF.

This rearrangement joins TRBV14 to TRBJ2-3; TRBD2 matches at 8 bases. The CDR3 has 18 residues. Germline trimming cut 0 bases from V and 2 bases from J; bases unmatched to any gene: 10. CDR1 SGHDN and CDR2 FVKESK come from the germline V gene. The CDR3 nucleotides are TGTGCCAGCAGCCAAGACTTGACGCTAGCGGGTTTCACAGATACGCAGTATTTT. Its protein product is CASSQDLTLAGFTDTQYF.

The chain carries TRBV5-1 and TRBJ1-1, with D possibly being TRBD1 (6 bases). V was pared by 4 bases and J by 1 base, with 11 bases between. This CDR3 contains 14 residues. Germline CDR1 reads SGHRS; CDR2 reads YFSETQ. In nucleotides, the CDR3 is TGCGCCAGCAGCGCTACAGGGAGGAACACTGAAGCTTTCTTT. This sequence encodes CASSATGRNTEAFF.

The chain combines TRBV6-5 with TRBJ2-4; 7 positions match TRBD1. The CDR3 has 13 residues. After removal of 5 bases from V and 8 bases from J, the junction contained 6 bases not matched to a gene. The V gene's germline CDR1 is MNHEY and CDR2 SVGAGI. The CDR3 DNA follows: TGTGCCAGCAGTAAGACAGGGAGTGACATTCAGTACTTC. This translates into CASSKTGSDIQYF.

This chain connects TRBV29-1 to TRBJ2-7; 10 bases agree with TRBD2. Per the germline V gene, CDR1 is SQVTM and CDR2 is ANQGSEA. This CDR3 is built from 13 residues. V dropped 4 bases and J dropped 6; count of bases not matched to a gene: 6. The CDR3 spells CSVGPSGSGEQYF. CDR3 bases: TGCAGCGTTGGGCCTAGCGGGAGTGGCGAGCAGTACTTC.